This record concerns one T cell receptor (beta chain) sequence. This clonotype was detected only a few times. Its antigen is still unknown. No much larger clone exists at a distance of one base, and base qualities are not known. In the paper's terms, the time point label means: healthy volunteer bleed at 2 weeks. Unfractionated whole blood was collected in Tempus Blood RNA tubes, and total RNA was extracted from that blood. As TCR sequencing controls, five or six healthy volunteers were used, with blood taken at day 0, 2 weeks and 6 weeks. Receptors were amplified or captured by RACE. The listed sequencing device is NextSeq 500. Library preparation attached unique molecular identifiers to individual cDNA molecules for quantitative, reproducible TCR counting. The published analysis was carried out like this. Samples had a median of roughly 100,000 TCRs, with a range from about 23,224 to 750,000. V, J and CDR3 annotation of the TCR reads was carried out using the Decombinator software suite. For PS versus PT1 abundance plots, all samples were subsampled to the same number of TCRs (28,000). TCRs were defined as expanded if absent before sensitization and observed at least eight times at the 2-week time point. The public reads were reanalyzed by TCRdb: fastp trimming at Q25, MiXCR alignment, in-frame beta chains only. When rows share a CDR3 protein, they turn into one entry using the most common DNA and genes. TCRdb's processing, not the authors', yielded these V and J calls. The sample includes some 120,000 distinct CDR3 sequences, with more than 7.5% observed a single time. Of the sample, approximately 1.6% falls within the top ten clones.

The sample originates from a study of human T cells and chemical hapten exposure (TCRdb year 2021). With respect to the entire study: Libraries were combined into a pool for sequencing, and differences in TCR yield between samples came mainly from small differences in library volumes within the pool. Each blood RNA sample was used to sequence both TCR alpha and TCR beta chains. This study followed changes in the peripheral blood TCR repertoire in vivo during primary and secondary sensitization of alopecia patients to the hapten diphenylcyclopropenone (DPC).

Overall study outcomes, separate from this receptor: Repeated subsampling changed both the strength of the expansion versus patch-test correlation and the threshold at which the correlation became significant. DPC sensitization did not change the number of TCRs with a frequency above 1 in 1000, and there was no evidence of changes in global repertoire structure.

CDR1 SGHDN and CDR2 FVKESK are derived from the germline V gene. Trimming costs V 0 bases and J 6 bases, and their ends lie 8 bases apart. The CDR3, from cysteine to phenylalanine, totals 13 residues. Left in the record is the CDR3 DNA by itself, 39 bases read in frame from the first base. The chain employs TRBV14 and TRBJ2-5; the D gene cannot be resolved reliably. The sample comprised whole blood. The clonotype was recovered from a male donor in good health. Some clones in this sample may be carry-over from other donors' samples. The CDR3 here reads CASSQDLGKTQYF. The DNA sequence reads TGTGCCAGCAGCCAAGATCTAGGGAAGACCCAGTACTTC.